This T cell receptor (beta chain) was observed in a study of early T cells in non-severe SARS-CoV-2 infection. TCRdb reanalysed the 5' RACE reads using MiXCR and keeps one entry per CDR3 protein. There are 55,000 to 70,000 distinct CDR3 sequences in the sample; around 13% occur only once, and roughly 1.1% lies in the top ten. CDR1 and CDR2 from the germline V gene are MNHEY and SMNVEV (reference sequence). This CDR3 region has 13 residues. V dropped 0 bases and J dropped 4 bases, with 3 bases sitting between them. The clonotype comes from an adult who was a healthcare worker with PCR-confirmed SARS-CoV-2 infection or an uninfected control (not recorded which). The donor label of this sample is uncertain. This specimen consisted of whole blood, obtained at baseline. This chain uses TRBV27 with TRBJ2-2, with unresolved D. CDR3 sequence: CASSLSFTGELFF. CDR3 nucleotides: TGTGCCAGCAGTTTATCTTTCACCGGGGAGCTGTTTTTT.